This TCR beta chain was found in a study of blood T cell repertoires in COVID-19. Study summary: Some COVID-19 samples were acute and others convalescent; all came from the United States, Italy and Spain. T cells, B-cell-depleted T cells, or PBMCs supplied cDNA or gDNA.

Authors' methods: The authors estimated nucleated cell counts from reference gene primer amplification. The protocol was immunoSEQ multiplex PCR, while the TCRdb copy is restricted to in-frame clones and leaves out a portion. D and trimming were read from the DNA, whereas the V and J calls and clone size are those reported in that table. The repertoire holds more than 100,000 clones, with about 91% as singletons. The CDR3 spans 17 residues. Germline CDR1 reads MGHRA; CDR2 reads YSYEKL. V gave up 0 bases and J gave up 5 bases; unmatched junction bases: 10. The material sequenced was peripheral blood. The clonotype originates from a human donor in a cohort sampled during active COVID-19. This sequence joins TRBV4-1 and TRBJ2-5; 9 nucleotides match TRBD2. The CDR3 sequence is CASSQDRAGGPRETQYF. The DNA of the CDR3 is TGCGCCAGCAGCCAAGATAGGGCGGGGGGGCCCCGGGAGACCCAGTACTTC.